This TCR beta chain came from a study of T-cell reconstitution after alpha-beta-depleted transplantation in children. Notes on the study in general: Alpha-beta T cells about two months after transplant reportedly derived from several hundred expanded graft clones.

There are a few counts of this clonotype. Its specificity is unknown. Preparation of the TCRbeta library used unique molecular identifiers. TCRdb reprocessed the PCR reads via MiXCR and lists one record per CDR3 protein. The sample records some 130,000 distinct CDR3 sequences, 9.5% to 10% being singletons. This receptor was identified in a girl less than two years old who had a stem cell transplant for combined immunodeficiency, so the T cells may come from the graft donor. Specimen: PBMCs, mostly from graft donor cells, collected 180 days after TCRalphabeta/CD19-depleted stem cell transplant.

CDR3 sequence: CSARARDYRFYNEQFF. The CDR3, as DNA: TGCAGTGCTAGAGCTCGGGACTACCGCTTTTACAATGAGCAGTTCTTC. This sequence joins TRBV20-1 and TRBJ2-1, with 7 bases lining up with TRBD2. CDR3 length: 16 residues. With 1 base clipped from V and 4 bases from J, the junction kept 10 bases outside the gene matches. Germline V lookup: CDR1 DFQATT, CDR2 SNEGSKA (reference sequence).